The next 15 T cell receptor beta chains were all read from a single sample in a study of CD8 T cells in Susac syndrome. RNA totalling about 0.5 to 1 ug underwent reverse transcription with random hexamers. Each CDR3 protein is one row after TCRdb ran MiXCR on the immunoSEQ multiplex PCR reads. This sample has about 80,000 distinct CDR3 sequences, with roughly nine tenths found just once. Sequenced material: CD8+ T cells from PBMCs. These receptors came from a human donor with multiple sclerosis.

The chain links TRBV13 to TRBJ1-3; 7 nucleotides align to TRBD1. This CDR3 has 16 amino acids. Per the germline V gene, CDR1 is PRHDT and CDR2 is FYEKMQ (reference sequence). The V gene end was trimmed by 5 bases and the J gene end by 6 bases; junction bases not matched to a gene: 13. CDR3 DNA sequence: TGTGCCAGCAGCCCCAGACAGGGAGTAACGGAAAACACCATATATTTT. It specifies CASSPRQGVTENTIYF.

V is TRBV5-1 and J is TRBJ1-3; the D is unclear. The length of the CDR3 is 15 residues. Germline CDR1 reads SGHRS; CDR2 reads YFSETQ. V shed 0 bases and J shed 0 bases, with 7 bases lying between them. The CDR3: CASSLASGSGNTIYF. The CDR3 DNA reads as TGCGCCAGCAGCTTGGCCAGCGGCTCTGGAAACACCATATATTTT.

This chain joins TRBV7-9 and TRBJ1-1; the match to TRBD1 covers 8 bases. CDR1 is SEHNR and CDR2 is FQNEAQ in the germline V gene (reference sequence). The CDR3 runs to 11 residues. V shed 10 bases, J shed 6 bases, and the junction held 4 bases outside the gene matches. The chain's CDR3 is CATARGPEAFF. The CDR3 region has the DNA TGTGCCACGGCCAGGGGGCCTGAAGCTTTCTTT.

The genes are TRBV2 and TRBJ1-2; D unclear. Germline CDR1 SNHLY, CDR2 FYNNEI. Trimming pared 5 bases from V and 0 bases from J, leaving 13 bases between. There are 15 residues in the CDR3. The CDR3 here is CASSLLTSPNYGYTF. The CDR3 DNA follows: TGTGCCAGCAGTCTCCTCACGAGCCCTAACTATGGCTACACCTTC.

The chain couples TRBV6-2 or TRBV6-3 to TRBJ1-6; weak D call: TRBD1 (5 bases). The CDR3 sequence is 14 residues long. CDR1 is MNHEY and CDR2 is SVGEGT in the germline V gene. The V end was cut by 7 bases, the J end by 7 bases, with 14 bases between. CDR3 bases: TGTGCCAGCACCCATGGGCCAGGGAATTCACCCCTCCACTTT. It is translated as CASTHGPGNSPLHF.

The chain couples TRBV20-1 to TRBJ2-5; D is uncertain. The CDR3 spans 13 residues. Germline V gene sequence: CDR1 DFQATT, CDR2 SNEGSKA (reference sequence). The V end lost 0 bases, the J end lost 9 bases, and 14 bases lay between the germline ends. CDR3 protein: CSARDSAFEAQYF. In nucleotides, the CDR3 is TGCAGTGCTAGAGATTCGGCCTTCGAGGCCCAGTACTTC.

The chain uses TRBV7-9 and TRBJ1-6; D is perhaps TRBD1 (6 bases). The V gene lost 6 bases and the J gene lost 2 bases, with 14 bases spanning the gap. Germline V gene data show CDR1 as SEHNR and CDR2 as FQNEAQ (reference sequence). The CDR3 sequence is 16 residues long. CDR3 DNA: TGTGCCAGCAGTCAAGGGGGGGGGCCCTATAATTCACCCCTCCACTTT. It specifies CASSQGGGPYNSPLHF.

The V and J genes are TRBV6-1 and TRBJ1-2; 11 bases map to TRBD1. Per germline, CDR1 MNHNS and CDR2 SASEGT. After removal of 6 bases from V and 4 bases from J, the junction contained 10 bases not matched to a gene. This CDR3 is built from 16 residues. CDR3 nucleotides: TGTGCCAGCAGCTCTTTTGGGGGACAGGGGGTCTATGGCTACACCTTC. The encoded protein is CASSSFGGQGVYGYTF.

V gene TRBV5-8 combines with J gene TRBJ1-5; D gene ambiguous. Between the trimmed V and J ends, which lost 0 bases and 1 base, there was a span of 8 bases. CDR1 SGHTS and CDR2 YDEGEE come from the germline V gene. The CDR3 contains 15 residues. CDR3 residues: CASSLGVNSNQPQHF. CDR3 nucleotides: TGTGCCAGCAGCTTGGGTGTCAACAGCAATCAGCCCCAGCATTTT.

The gene calls are TRBV19 and TRBJ1-5; D gene unclear. The length of the CDR3 is 15 residues. Trimming stripped 4 bases from V and 4 bases from J, with 14 bases between. CDR1 and CDR2 (germline): LNHDA, SQIVND (reference sequence). The CDR3 sequence: CASSTHPRGNQPQHF. The DNA of the CDR3 is TGTGCCAGTAGTACGCATCCCCGGGGAAATCAGCCCCAGCATTTT.

This chain uses TRBV12-3 or TRBV12-4 with TRBJ1-5; D possibly corresponds to TRBD1 (5 bases). Between the trimmed V and J ends, which lost 4 bases and 5 bases, there was a span of 12 bases. The CDR3 is made up of 14 amino acids. CDR3 DNA: TGTGCCAGCAGTTCGGGACTTGTAGATCAGCCCCAGCATTTT. It encodes CASSSGLVDQPQHF.

J is TRBJ2-2 and V is TRBV11-2; 8 positions agree with TRBD1. The CDR3 spans 16 residues. The V segment lost 1 base and the J segment 7 bases; nucleotides outside the gene matches: 8. CDR1 is SGHAT and CDR2 is FQNNGV in the germline V gene. CDR3 residues: CASSLGPPGGNGELFF. The CDR3 DNA reads TGTGCCAGCAGCTTAGGTCCCCCAGGGGGCAACGGGGAGCTGTTTTTT.

The chain couples TRBV30 to TRBJ1-2; 8 nucleotides match TRBD1. The trim removed 5 bases at V and 2 bases at J, leaving 4 bases unmatched. From germline, CDR1 is GTSNPN and CDR2 SVGIG (reference sequence). The CDR3 runs to 13 residues. CDR3 residues: CAWEQGGNYGYTF. CDR3 bases: TGTGCCTGGGAACAGGGGGGCAACTATGGCTACACCTTC. The variable domain in full, with the rest retrieved from reference TRBV30 and TRBJ1-2, is SQTIHQWPATLVQPVGSPLSLECTVEGTSNPNLYWYRQAAGRGLQLLFYSVGIGQISSEVPQNLSASRPQDRQFILSSKKLLLSDSGFYLCAWEQGGNYGYTFGSGTRLTVV.

This rearrangement joins TRBV12-3 or TRBV12-4 to TRBJ2-2; maybe TRBD1 (6 bases). The CDR3 extends over 17 amino acids. Trimming shortened V by 6 bases and J by 2 bases, and 19 bases separated the two germline ends. CDR3 sequence: CASRTGPYFSNTGELFF. CDR3 nucleotide sequence: TGTGCCAGCAGAACAGGGCCGTACTTTAGTAACACCGGGGAGCTGTTTTTT.

The rearrangement uses TRBV20-1 and TRBJ2-2; 13 bases map to TRBD2. Germline assignment: CDR1 DFQATT and CDR2 SNEGSKA (reference sequence). V lost 5 bases, J lost 0 bases, and 6 bases stayed unmatched. The CDR3 is made up of 17 amino acids. The chain's CDR3 is CSAQGLAGVSNTGELFF. The DNA for the CDR3 is TGCAGTGCTCAAGGACTAGCGGGGGTTTCGAACACCGGGGAGCTGTTTTTT.